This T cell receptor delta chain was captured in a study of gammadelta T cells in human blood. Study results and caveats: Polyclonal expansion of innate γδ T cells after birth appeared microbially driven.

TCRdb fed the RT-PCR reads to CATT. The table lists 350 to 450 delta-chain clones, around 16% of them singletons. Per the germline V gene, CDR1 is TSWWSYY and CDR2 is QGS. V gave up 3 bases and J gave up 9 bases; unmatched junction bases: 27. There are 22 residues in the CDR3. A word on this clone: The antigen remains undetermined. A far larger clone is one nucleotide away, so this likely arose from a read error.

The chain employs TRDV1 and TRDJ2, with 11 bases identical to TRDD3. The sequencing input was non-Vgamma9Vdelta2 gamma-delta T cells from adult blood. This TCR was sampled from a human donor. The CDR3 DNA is TGTGCTCTTGGGGATCCTTGGCGAAAGTTCGTACTGGGGGATATCGTCACATCACAACTCTTCTTT. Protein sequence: CALGDPWRKFVLGDIVTSQLFF.